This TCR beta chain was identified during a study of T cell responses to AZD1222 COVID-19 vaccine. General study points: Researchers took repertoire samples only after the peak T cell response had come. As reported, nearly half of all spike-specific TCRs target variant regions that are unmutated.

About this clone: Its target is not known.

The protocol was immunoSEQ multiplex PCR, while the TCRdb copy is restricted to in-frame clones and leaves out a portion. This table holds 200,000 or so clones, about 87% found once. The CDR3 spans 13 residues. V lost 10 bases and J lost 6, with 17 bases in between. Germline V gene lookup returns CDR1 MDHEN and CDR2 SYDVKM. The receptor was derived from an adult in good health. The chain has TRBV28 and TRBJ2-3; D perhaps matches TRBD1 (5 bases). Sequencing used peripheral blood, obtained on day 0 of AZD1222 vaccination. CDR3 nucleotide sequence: TGTGCCAATTCGGACAAGCCAGGGGATACGCAGTATTTT. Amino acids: CANSDKPGDTQYF.